Each of the 27 T cell receptor beta chains below was sequenced from the same sample in a study of human T cells and chemical hapten exposure. Each CDR3 protein gets one entry after TCRdb re-called the 5' RACE reads with MiXCR. Of about 80,000 distinct CDR3 sequences in the sample, approximately 7.7% were seen once. Unfractionated whole blood yielded the extracted total RNA. These receptor sequences come from a male donor in good health.

This chain joins TRBV10-3 and TRBJ1-5; tentatively, D is TRBD1 (6 bases). Germline V gene sequence: CDR1 ENHRY, CDR2 SYGVKD. The CDR3 totals 15 residues. V was shortened by 6 bases and J by 1 base, with 13 bases between the two germline ends. CDR3 in amino acids: CAIRDEQGSNQPQHF. The CDR3, as DNA: TGTGCCATCAGGGATGAGCAGGGGAGCAATCAGCCCCAGCATTTT.

In its sample, this clonotype was seen many times. This sequence joins TRBV7-2 and TRBJ1-2, with TRBD1 matching over 7 bases. The CDR3 extends over 16 amino acids. Per the germline V gene, CDR1 is SGHTA and CDR2 is FQGNSA. The V gene end was trimmed by 1 base and the J gene end by 6 bases; junction bases not matched to a gene: 11. The CDR3 is CASSLEVRQGRNGYTF. CDR3 bases: TGTGCCAGCAGCTTAGAAGTCCGACAGGGTCGGAATGGCTACACCTTC.

This chain joins TRBV27 and TRBJ1-6; 10 bases are a match to TRBD1. J was trimmed by 6 bases and V by 5 bases; bases with no gene match: 4. The CDR3 is 15 amino acids. Looked up from germline, CDR1 is MNHEY and CDR2 is SMNVEV (reference sequence). CDR3 loop: CASSPGTGVNSPLHF. The CDR3 region has the DNA TGTGCCAGCAGTCCCGGGACAGGGGTTAATTCACCCCTCCACTTT.

The genes are TRBV10-1 and TRBJ2-7; D is possibly TRBD2 (5 bases). CDR1 WNHNN and CDR2 SYGVQD come from the germline V gene (reference sequence). Trimming removed 0 bases from V and 6 bases from J, with 15 bases in between. The CDR3 length is 15 residues. The CDR3 protein is CASSESTGVLREQYF. CDR3 nucleotide sequence: TGCGCCAGCAGTGAGTCGACCGGGGTCCTCCGCGAGCAGTACTTC.

This clonotype was counted a few times. The chain links TRBV5-4 to TRBJ2-2, with 8 positions matching TRBD2. Germline values: CDR1 SGHNT, CDR2 YYREEE (reference sequence). The CDR3 length is 16 residues. Unmatched junction bases numbered 7, after V lost 1 base and J lost 5 bases. The CDR3 protein is CASSLSGGEWTGELFF. CDR3 DNA: TGTGCCAGCAGCTTGTCGGGGGGGGAGTGGACCGGGGAGCTGTTTTTT.

This chain connects TRBV21-1 to TRBJ1-5; the table calls TRBD1, which could not be checked here. TRBV21-1 is given as a pseudogene. CDR3 length: 14 amino acids. This chain's CDR3 is CATWGGGYNQPQHF. DNA for the CDR3: TGTGCCACCTGGGGAGGGGGCTACAATCAGCCCCAGCATTTT.

There are a few counts of this clonotype. The DNA for the CDR3 is TGTGCCAGCAGCCCCGGGACAGGGTTTGCGAACACCGGGGAGCTGTTTTTT. This codes for CASSPGTGFANTGELFF. This chain uses TRBV12-3 or TRBV12-4 with TRBJ2-2; TRBD1 matches at 9 bases. This CDR3 is built from 17 residues. V lost 6 bases to trimming and J lost 0 bases; unmatched junction nucleotides: 8.

This clonotype was seen a handful of times. The gene calls are TRBV3-1 and TRBJ2-3, with a weak D call TRBD2 (6 bases). Looked up from germline, CDR1 is LGHDT and CDR2 is YNNKEL (reference sequence). The CDR3 covers 17 residues. Trimming cost V 0 bases and J 0 bases, with 13 bases left between them. The CDR3 region has the DNA TGTGCCAGCAGCCAAGATGTCGGGAGTCGGAGCACAGATACGCAGTATTTT. Encoded protein: CASSQDVGSRSTDTQYF.

In this sample, this clonotype turned up many times. This chain links TRBV20-1 with TRBJ1-1, with D tentatively TRBD1 (5 bases). The V and J ends lost 1 base and 5 bases respectively, with 14 bases between them. The CDR3 spans 14 residues. CDR1 and CDR2 (germline): DFQATT, SNEGSKA (reference sequence). The CDR3 region has the DNA TGCAGTGCTAGAGCAGGGACCCAGGGAACTGAAGCTTTCTTT. Translated, it gives CSARAGTQGTEAFF.

The rearrangement links TRBV5-1 to TRBJ1-2; tentatively, D is TRBD1 (6 bases). V lost 4 bases and J lost 4, with 14 bases in between. The CDR3 loop spans 14 amino acids. From germline, CDR1 is SGHRS and CDR2 YFSETQ. CDR3 sequence (DNA): TGCGCCAGCAGCGCTCTTGACAGGATCTATGGCTACACCTTC. Translated: CASSALDRIYGYTF.

This clonotype was picked up a small number of times. The chain recombines TRBV12-3 or TRBV12-4 with TRBJ2-2; D could derive from TRBD1 or TRBD2 (5 bases each). The CDR3 has 14 residues. Trimming cost V 9 bases and J 8 bases, with 19 bases left between them. In DNA, the CDR3 is TGTGCCAGTTCGGGACCCCTGGAGTCTGGGGAGCTGTTTTTT. Encoded protein: CASSGPLESGELFF.

This clonotype was counted only a few times. This sequence joins TRBV20-1 and TRBJ1-2; 10 positions agree with TRBD1. CDR1 is DFQATT and CDR2 is SNEGSKA in the germline V gene (reference sequence). The CDR3 covers 15 residues. Trimming took 4 bases from V and 5 from J; bases not matched to a gene: 10. In DNA, the CDR3 is TGCAGTGCTACCCCCGACAGGGGGCCATTATATGGCTACACCTTC. This encodes CSATPDRGPLYGYTF.

This clonotype was recorded at least ten times. The V call is TRBV4-1, the J call TRBJ1-5; D remains unclear. This CDR3 comprises 15 residues. Trimming removed 2 bases from V and 3 bases from J, with 11 bases in between. Germline V gene lookup returns CDR1 MGHRA and CDR2 YSYEKL. The CDR3 here is CASSQLSIPNQPQHF. In DNA form, the CDR3 reads TGCGCCAGCAGCCAACTATCCATACCCAATCAGCCCCAGCATTTT.

This clonotype was picked up many times. The J gene is TRBJ1-1, the V gene TRBV7-9, with no clear D. The CDR3 is 14 amino acids. V was pared by 1 base and J by 3 bases, with 9 bases between. Germline CDR1 reads SEHNR; CDR2 reads FQNEAQ (reference sequence). The CDR3: CASSLVEGDTEAFF. The CDR3 bases are TGTGCCAGCAGCTTAGTAGAGGGAGACACTGAAGCTTTCTTT.

This clonotype was seen a handful of times. V gene TRBV20-1 combines with J gene TRBJ2-7; a weak D match, TRBD2 (5 bases). CDR3 size: 14 residues. V was pared by 3 bases and J by 2 bases, with 14 bases between. Germline values: CDR1 DFQATT, CDR2 SNEGSKA (reference sequence). CDR3 protein: CSASWWRNTYEQYF. Written as DNA, the CDR3 is TGCAGTGCTAGTTGGTGGAGGAACACCTACGAGCAGTACTTC.

This clonotype showed up many times. This chain connects TRBV27 to TRBJ1-6, with D perhaps matching TRBD1 (5 bases). Germline-derived CDR1 and CDR2 are MNHEY and SMNVEV (reference sequence). The CDR3 covers 15 residues. V gave up 2 bases and J gave up 7 bases, with 12 bases separating them. This CDR3 is CASSLISGTNSPLHF. DNA of the CDR3: TGTGCCAGCAGTTTAATTTCAGGGACGAATTCACCCCTCCACTTT.

This clonotype occurred many times. The chain links TRBV6-2 or TRBV6-3 to TRBJ2-3; 10 positions agree with TRBD2. V trimming: 6 bases; J trimming: 6 bases; junction bases outside the gene matches: 12. The CDR3 loop spans 16 amino acids. In germline, CDR1 is MNHEY, CDR2 SVGEGT. The CDR3: CASRKPTMGLADTQYF. The CDR3 nucleotides read TGTGCCAGCAGGAAACCAACCATGGGACTAGCGGATACGCAGTATTTT.

This clonotype came up a few times. This sequence joins TRBV7-9 and TRBJ1-2, with 9 bases that match TRBD1. J was trimmed by 4 bases and V by 6 bases; bases with no gene match: 12. Per germline, CDR1 SEHNR and CDR2 FQNEAQ (reference sequence). The CDR3 length is 16 residues. For the CDR3, the DNA is TGTGCCAGCAGTTCATACCGGGACAGGGATACCTATGGCTACACCTTC. It is translated as CASSSYRDRDTYGYTF. The full variable domain, its missing parts supplied by reference TRBV7-9 and TRBJ1-2, is DTGVSQNPRHKITKRGQNVTFRCDPISEHNRLYWYRQTLGQGPEFLTYFQNEAQLEKSRLLSDRFSAERPKGSFSTLEIQRTEQGDSAMYLCASSSYRDRDTYGYTFGSGTRLTVV.

This clonotype was counted at least ten times. V usage is TRBV10-1 and J usage is TRBJ1-5; 7 bases agree with TRBD1. The CDR3 extends over 15 amino acids. J gave up 7 bases and V 4 bases, and 10 bases lay outside the gene matches. Germline-derived CDR1 and CDR2 are WNHNN and SYGVQD (reference sequence). The CDR3 region has the DNA TGCGCCAGCAGTGGTCTAGGGGGCGCTTGCCAGCCCCAGCATTTT. Residues: CASSGLGGACQPQHF.

This clonotype was observed many times. This sequence joins TRBV27 and TRBJ1-2; maybe TRBD1 (5 bases). The V and J ends lost 2 bases and 0 bases respectively, with 7 bases between them. This CDR3 contains 14 residues. The germline V gene encodes CDR1 MNHEY and CDR2 SMNVEV (reference sequence). Here the CDR3 DNA reads TGTGCCAGCAGTTTAAAGGGGACTAACTATGGCTACACCTTC. Translated, it gives CASSLKGTNYGYTF.

This clonotype was detected only a few times. The chain employs TRBV12-3 or TRBV12-4 and TRBJ1-3, with 7 bases matching TRBD1. The CDR3 has 16 amino acids. V was pared by 2 bases and J by 2 bases, with 6 bases of the junction left unmatched. The CDR3 region has the DNA TGTGCCAGCAGTTTATCCCGGACAGGACCTGGAAACACCATATATTTT. Translating it yields CASSLSRTGPGNTIYF.

This clonotype was counted only a few times. The gene calls are TRBV5-6 and TRBJ2-1, with 9 bases fitting TRBD1. Germline assignment: CDR1 SGHDT and CDR2 YYEEEE. The CDR3 loop spans 12 amino acids. The ends lost 1 base at V and 15 bases at J; junction bases unmatched: 5. In DNA, the CDR3 is TGTGCCAGCAGCTTGAGGCGACAGGGGGGGTTCTTC. It is translated as CASSLRRQGGFF.

This clonotype was observed a few times. The V and J genes are TRBV7-9 and TRBJ2-1; D is undetermined. Trimming shortened V by 6 bases and J by 8 bases, and 8 bases separated the two germline ends. The CDR3 runs 11 residues. CDR1 and CDR2 from the germline V gene are SEHNR and FQNEAQ (reference sequence). The CDR3 spells CASRGSDEQFF. The CDR3 DNA sequence: TGTGCCAGCAGGGGGTCGGATGAGCAGTTCTTC.

The genes are TRBV27 and TRBJ1-5, with D possibly being TRBD1 (6 bases). From germline, CDR1 is MNHEY and CDR2 SMNVEV (reference sequence). Trimming left V 3 bases short and J 0 bases short, with 15 bases between. The length of the CDR3 is 17 residues. Here the CDR3 DNA reads TGTGCCAGCAGTTTCTTCCCCCCGGACAGTAGCAATCAGCCCCAGCATTTT. Translating it yields CASSFFPPDSSNQPQHF.

This clonotype was seen at least ten times. V and J are TRBV27 and TRBJ2-5; D is possibly TRBD1 or TRBD2 (5 bases each). V was trimmed by 3 bases and J by 0 bases, leaving 11 bases between them. This CDR3 spans 15 amino acids. Germline V gives CDR1 MNHEY, CDR2 SMNVEV (reference sequence). The CDR3 coding sequence is TGTGCCAGCAGTTTCCGGGACCCCAACCAAGAGACCCAGTACTTC. It codes for CASSFRDPNQETQYF.

This clonotype was seen many times. V is TRBV20-1 and J is TRBJ1-5, with a tentative D call TRBD1 (6 bases). The CDR3 extends over 16 amino acids. Trimming took 3 bases from V and 4 from J, leaving 19 bases between them. Germline V lookup: CDR1 DFQATT, CDR2 SNEGSKA (reference sequence). The DNA of the CDR3 is TGCAGTGCTAGTGAGGGGGAACACGGGACGAATCAGCCCCAGCATTTT. Its translation: CSASEGEHGTNQPQHF.

This clonotype was found many times. The rearrangement links TRBV3-1 to TRBJ2-2, with 9 bases that match TRBD1. Germline V gene data show CDR1 as LGHDT and CDR2 as YNNKEL (reference sequence). The junction had 5 bases not matched to a gene; V was cut back by 2 bases and J by 1 base. CDR3 size: 17 residues. The CDR3 DNA sequence: TGTGCCAGCAGCCAACTCCGGGACAGGGTGAACACCGGGGAGCTGTTTTTT. Encoded protein: CASSQLRDRVNTGELFF.